This T cell receptor beta chain derives from a study of blood T cell repertoires in COVID-19. Trimming shortened V by 4 bases and J by 6 bases, and 10 bases separated the two germline ends. This CDR3 has 12 amino acids. Germline loops: CDR1 SQVTM, CDR2 ANQGSEA. Clones were sequenced by immunoSEQ multiplex PCR, and TCRdb holds only the in-frame ones, with some missing. Among over 75,000 clones listed, approximately 86% were seen once. During active infection, Seattle patients enrolled and were then monitored through disease. The chain employs TRBV29-1 and TRBJ1-5, with TRBD1 as a possible D gene (5 bases). Sequenced: peripheral blood. This TCR was sampled from a man aged 45-65 years with COVID-19, enrolled during active disease. CDR3 region: CSVAWGGQPQHF. The CDR3 bases are TGCAGCGTTGCGTGGGGGGGTCAGCCCCAGCATTTT.